This T cell receptor beta chain emerged from a study of shared clonotypes between healthy human individuals. Overall study: The study enrolled a couple of women and a few men aged 18 to 49. CD4 naive and CD4 memory each took three plates per donor, while CD8 naive took two and CD8 memory one.

Notes on this clone: Its antigen is not identified.

The CDR3 extends over 17 amino acids. V was clipped by 0 bases and J by 8 bases; unmatched bases: 10. CDR1 MNHEY and CDR2 SMNVEV come from the germline V gene (reference sequence). Data came from immunoSEQ multiplex PCR; TCRdb stores just in-frame clones and leaves some out. The sample holds around 1.9 million clones; about 94% are singletons and the top ten take roughly 1.7%. The study's findings and limits: Naive subsets usually exceeded memory subsets in estimated richness. Incomplete sequencing of sorted subsets was indicated by rarefaction despite large depth.

Terminally differentiated effector memory CD45RA+ cells were left out of the naive CD8 fraction, which was CD45RO-negative and positively selected for CCR7. The chain combines TRBV27 with TRBJ2-2; 9 bases align to TRBD2. Sequencing was performed on naive CD8+ T cells from PBMCs. The receptor was isolated from a man aged 18 to 30 in good health. Some clones in this sample may be carry-over from other donors' samples. CDR3 nucleotides: TGTGCCAGCAGTTTATCGAGTCTAGCGGGATATTCAGGGGAGCTGTTTTTT. The encoded protein is CASSLSSLAGYSGELFF.